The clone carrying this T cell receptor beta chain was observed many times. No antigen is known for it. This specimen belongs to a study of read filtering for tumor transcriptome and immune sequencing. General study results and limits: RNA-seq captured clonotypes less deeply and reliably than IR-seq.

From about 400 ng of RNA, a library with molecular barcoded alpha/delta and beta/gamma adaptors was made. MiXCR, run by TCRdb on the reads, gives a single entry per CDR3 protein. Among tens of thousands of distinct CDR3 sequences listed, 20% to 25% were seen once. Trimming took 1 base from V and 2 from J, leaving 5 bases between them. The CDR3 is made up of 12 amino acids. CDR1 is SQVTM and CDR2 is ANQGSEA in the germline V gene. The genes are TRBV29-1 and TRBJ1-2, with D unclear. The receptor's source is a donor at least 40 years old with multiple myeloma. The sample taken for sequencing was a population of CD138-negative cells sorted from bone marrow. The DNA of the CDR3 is TGCAGCGTTGAAGCGTCAAACTATGGCTACACCTTC. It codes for CSVEASNYGYTF.